This is a list of T cell receptor beta chains from one sample in a study of T-cell memory formation after mild COVID-19. A single record per CDR3 protein comes from TCRdb applying MiXCR to the 5' RACE reads. The sample has some 320,000 distinct CDR3 sequences, more than 15% seen once. Sequencing input: PBMCs or a T cell subset sorted from them (not recorded which). These receptors were taken from a man in his late teens or twenties who had mild COVID-19 (a few samples of this study predate the infection). Cell type and time point are not known. Both conserved end residues are trimmed from each CDR3.

J gene,V gene,CDR3 protein
TRBJ2-3,TRBV13,ASSAGGPADTQY
TRBJ2-7,TRBV30,AWTKQSYEQY
TRBJ2-2,TRBV7-8,ASSLAPSTGELF
TRBJ1-1,TRBV7-6,ASSANQGAEAF
TRBJ2-3,TRBV4-3,ASSPEVWRGDTQY
TRBJ2-2,TRBV9,ASSVGDGELF
TRBJ2-1,TRBV7-2,ASSLTSVPSSYNEQF
TRBJ2-5,TRBV6-2/TRBV6-3,ASSTRRLEETQY
TRBJ2-1,TRBV5-4,ASSTRVNEQF
TRBJ2-3,TRBV7-9,ASSGAGPDTQY
TRBJ1-3,TRBV7-8,ASSSGTDGNTIY
TRBJ2-7,TRBV29-1,SVVGISDYEQY
TRBJ1-1,TRBV5-4,ASSFKSGGDTEAF
TRBJ2-1,TRBV29-1,SAAGTYNEQF
TRBJ2-1,TRBV6-1,ASSGDWSSYNEQF
TRBJ2-1,TRBV7-2,ASSSTWDNEQF
TRBJ2-1,TRBV10-1,ASSEAGSSYNEQF
TRBJ1-2,TRBV12-3/TRBV12-4,ASSSDRKPSYGYT
TRBJ2-1,TRBV15,ATSGNSGGSYNEQF
TRBJ2-1,TRBV6-5,ASSLGGNSYNEQF
TRBJ2-5,TRBV12-3/TRBV12-4,ASSPRTGGKETQY
TRBJ2-5,TRBV5-4,ASRPTGIGQETQY
TRBJ1-6,TRBV7-9,ASSPDSGVNSPLH
TRBJ2-6,TRBV11-2,ASSSRTGGFSGANVLT
TRBJ2-1,TRBV4-2,ASSQDPAGAYNEQF
TRBJ2-7,TRBV7-2,ASSLRAGGPRQY
TRBJ2-5,TRBV20-1,SATASGGALQETQY
TRBJ2-2,TRBV7-6,ASSPTKAANTGELF
TRBJ2-7,TRBV7-2,ASSLAGRGISYEQY
TRBJ1-3,TRBV7-6,ASSLAYRDRASGNTIY
TRBJ2-2,TRBV6-1,ASSPQGPSGELF
TRBJ2-1,TRBV20-1,SAPWGNSYNEQF
TRBJ1-2,TRBV7-2,ASSLAGYGYT
TRBJ1-1,TRBV30,AWSVGQNTEAF
TRBJ1-5,TRBV5-5,ASSDRTSNQPQH
TRBJ2-2,TRBV10-1,ASSESPGPTGELF
TRBJ2-1,TRBV7-9,ASSAPTLDEQF
TRBJ2-5,TRBV7-9,ASSSPGLAVQETQY
TRBJ2-3,TRBV4-3,ASSQDGTGGWDTQY
TRBJ2-4,TRBV5-1,ASSLGGGNIQY
TRBJ1-6,TRBV19,ASRDRDNSPLH
TRBJ1-1,TRBV14,ASSQRRRTDGGEAF
TRBJ1-5,TRBV5-5,ASSFEGGNQPQH
TRBJ1-1,TRBV14,ASSGGRSIEAF
TRBJ1-5,TRBV20-1,SARGDRGGQPQH
TRBJ1-3,TRBV19,ASDGHPFSGNTIY
TRBJ2-2,TRBV28,ASKGVTGELF
TRBJ2-5,TRBV7-2,ASSLGAMETQY
TRBJ1-2,TRBV12-3/TRBV12-4,ASSFVGNLRYT
TRBJ1-3,TRBV20-1,ATGGSGNTIY
TRBJ2-3,TRBV7-9,ASSLRRGGRADTQY
TRBJ2-3,TRBV24-1,ATSEAVPDTQY
TRBJ1-2,TRBV3-1,ASSPDRGINYGYT
TRBJ2-5,TRBV4-1,ASSQGFGETQY